This entry features one TCR beta chain sequence. This entry is derived from a study of control samples from healthy donors and cancer patients. Generated by immunoSEQ multiplex PCR, the TCRdb table keeps only in-frame clones and is missing some. The table records fewer than 200,000 clones, 90% to 95% of them present only once. This receptor was obtained from a man in his thirties or forties in good health. Sequencing was carried out using blood.

This chain's CDR3 is CASSSEGGVADTQYF. The CDR3 bases are TGTGCCAGCAGTTCTGAGGGAGGGGTCGCAGATACGCAGTATTTT. The rearrangement links TRBV6-2 or TRBV6-3 to TRBJ2-3; 7 bases fit TRBD2. The CDR3 contains 15 residues. The V gene end was trimmed by 4 bases and the J gene end by 4 bases; junction bases not matched to a gene: 8. Germline values: CDR1 MNHEY, CDR2 SVGEGT.